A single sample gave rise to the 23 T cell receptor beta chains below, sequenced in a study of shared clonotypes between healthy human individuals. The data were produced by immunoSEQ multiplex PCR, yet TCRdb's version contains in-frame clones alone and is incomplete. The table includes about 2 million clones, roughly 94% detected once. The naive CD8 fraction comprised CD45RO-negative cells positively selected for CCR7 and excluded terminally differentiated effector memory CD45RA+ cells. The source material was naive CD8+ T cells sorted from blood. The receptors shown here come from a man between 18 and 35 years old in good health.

The CDR3 DNA reads as TGTGCCAGCAGCCGATTGCCCCTATCGCCGATCAATGAGCAGTTCTTC. Protein sequence: CASSRLPLSPINEQFF. The chain combines TRBV7-9 with TRBJ2-1; no firm D call. The CDR3 covers 16 residues. V shed 5 bases and J shed 6 bases, with 20 bases lying between them. Per the germline V gene, CDR1 is SEHNR and CDR2 is FQNEAQ (reference sequence). Based on the CDR3 plus reference TRBV7-9 and TRBJ2-1, the full variable domain is DTGVSQNPRHKITKRGQNVTFRCDPISEHNRLYWYRQTLGQGPEFLTYFQNEAQLEKSRLLSDRFSAERPKGSFSTLEIQRTEQGDSAMYLCASSRLPLSPINEQFFGPGTRLTVL.

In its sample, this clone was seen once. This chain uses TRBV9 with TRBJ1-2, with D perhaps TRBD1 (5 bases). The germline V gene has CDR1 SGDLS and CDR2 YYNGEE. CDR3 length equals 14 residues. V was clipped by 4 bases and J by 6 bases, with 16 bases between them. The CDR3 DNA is TGTGCCAGCAGCCCTGGGACGCACTTTAATGGCTACACCTTC. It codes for CASSPGTHFNGYTF.

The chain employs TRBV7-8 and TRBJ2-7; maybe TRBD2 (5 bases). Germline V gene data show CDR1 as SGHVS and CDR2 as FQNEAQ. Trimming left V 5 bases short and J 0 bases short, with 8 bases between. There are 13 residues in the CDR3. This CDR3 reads CASSLTTSYEQYF. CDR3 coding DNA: TGTGCCAGCAGCCTGACTACCTCCTACGAGCAGTACTTC.

The CDR3 nucleotides read TGTGCCAGCAGTTACTCGACGGCGGGAACCTACAATGAGCAGTTCTTC. This encodes CASSYSTAGTYNEQFF. The rearrangement uses TRBV6-5 and TRBJ2-1; D is perhaps TRBD2 (6 bases). The ends were cut back, 0 bases at V and 2 bases at J, with 11 bases in the middle. Germline V CDR1 and CDR2: MNHEY, SVGAGI. There are 16 residues in the CDR3.

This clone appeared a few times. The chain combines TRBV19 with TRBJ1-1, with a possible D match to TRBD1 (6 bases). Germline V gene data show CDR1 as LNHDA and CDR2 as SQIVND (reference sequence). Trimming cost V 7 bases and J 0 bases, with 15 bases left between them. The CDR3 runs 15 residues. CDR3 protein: CASNPQGTLNTEAFF. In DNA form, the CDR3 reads TGTGCCAGTAATCCCCAGGGGACGCTGAACACTGAAGCTTTCTTT.

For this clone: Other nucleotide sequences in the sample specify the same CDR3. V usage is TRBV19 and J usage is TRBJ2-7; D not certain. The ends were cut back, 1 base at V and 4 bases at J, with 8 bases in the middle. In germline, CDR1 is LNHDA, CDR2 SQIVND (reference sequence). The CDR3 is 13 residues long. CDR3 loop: CASSIGLGYEQYF. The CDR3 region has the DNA TGTGCCAGTAGTATAGGTCTGGGGTACGAGCAGTACTTC.

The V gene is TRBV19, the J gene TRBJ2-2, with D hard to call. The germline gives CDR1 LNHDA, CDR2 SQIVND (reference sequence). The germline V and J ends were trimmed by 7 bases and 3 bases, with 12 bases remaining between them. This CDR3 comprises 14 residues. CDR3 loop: CASTPPRYTGELFF. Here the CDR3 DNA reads TGTGCCAGTACTCCCCCCAGGTACACCGGGGAGCTGTTTTTT.

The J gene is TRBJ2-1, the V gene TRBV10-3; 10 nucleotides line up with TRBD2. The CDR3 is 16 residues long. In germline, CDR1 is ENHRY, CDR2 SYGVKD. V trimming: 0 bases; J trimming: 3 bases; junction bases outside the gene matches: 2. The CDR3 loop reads CAISESLAGDYNEQFF. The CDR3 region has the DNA TGTGCCATCAGTGAGTCTCTAGCGGGGGACTACAATGAGCAGTTCTTC.

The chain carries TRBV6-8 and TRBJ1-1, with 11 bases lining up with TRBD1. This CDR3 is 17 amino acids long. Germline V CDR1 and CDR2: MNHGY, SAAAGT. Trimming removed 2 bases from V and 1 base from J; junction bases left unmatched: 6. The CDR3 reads CASSYRDRGMGNTEAFF. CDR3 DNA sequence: TGTGCCAGCAGTTACCGGGACAGGGGGATGGGGAACACTGAAGCTTTCTTT.

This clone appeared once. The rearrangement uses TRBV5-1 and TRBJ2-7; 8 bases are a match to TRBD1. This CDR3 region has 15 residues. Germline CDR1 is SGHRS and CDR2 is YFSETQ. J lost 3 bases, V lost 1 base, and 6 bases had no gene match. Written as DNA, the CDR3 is TGCGCCAGCAGCTTGCGTTCAGGGGGCATCTACGAGCAGTACTTC. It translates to CASSLRSGGIYEQYF.

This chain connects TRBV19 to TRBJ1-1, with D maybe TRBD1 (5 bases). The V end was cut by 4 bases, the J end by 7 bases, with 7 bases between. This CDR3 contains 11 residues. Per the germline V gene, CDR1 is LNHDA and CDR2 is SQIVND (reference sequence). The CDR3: CASSNRLEAFF. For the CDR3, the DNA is TGTGCCAGTAGTAACAGGCTTGAAGCTTTCTTT.

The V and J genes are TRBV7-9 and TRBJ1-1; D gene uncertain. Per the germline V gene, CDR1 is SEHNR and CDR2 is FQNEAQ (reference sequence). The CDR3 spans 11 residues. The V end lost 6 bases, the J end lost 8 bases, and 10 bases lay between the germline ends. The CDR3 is CASRVGVEAFF. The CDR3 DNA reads TGTGCCAGCAGAGTCGGGGTAGAAGCTTTCTTT.

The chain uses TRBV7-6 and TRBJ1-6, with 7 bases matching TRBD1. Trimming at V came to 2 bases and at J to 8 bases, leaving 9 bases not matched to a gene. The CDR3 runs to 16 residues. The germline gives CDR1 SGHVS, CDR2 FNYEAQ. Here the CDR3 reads CASSLKQGEGYSPLHF. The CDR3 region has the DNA TGTGCCAGCAGCTTAAAGCAGGGGGAGGGTTATTCACCCCTCCACTTT.

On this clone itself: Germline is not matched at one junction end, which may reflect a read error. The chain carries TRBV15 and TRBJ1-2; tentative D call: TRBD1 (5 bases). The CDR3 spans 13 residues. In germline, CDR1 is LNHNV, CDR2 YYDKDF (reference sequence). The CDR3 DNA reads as TGTGCCACCAGCAGAGATGGGGCAGGGCCGCAGGCCTTC. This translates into CATSRDGAGPQAF.

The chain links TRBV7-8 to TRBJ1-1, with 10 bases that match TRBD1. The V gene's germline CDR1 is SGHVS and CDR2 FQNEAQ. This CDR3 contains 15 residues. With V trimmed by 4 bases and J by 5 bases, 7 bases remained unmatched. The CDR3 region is CASSSDRGLWTEAFF. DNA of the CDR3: TGTGCCAGCAGCTCTGACAGGGGGCTGTGGACTGAAGCTTTCTTT.

The CDR3 here is CASSLSNTGGEQYF. The CDR3 nucleotides are TGTGCCAGCAGTTTATCCAATACAGGCGGCGAGCAGTACTTC. The V call is TRBV27, the J call TRBJ2-7; a possible D gene is TRBD1 (5 bases). The germline V gene encodes CDR1 MNHEY and CDR2 SMNVEV (reference sequence). V shed 0 bases and J shed 6 bases, with 12 bases lying between them. This CDR3 comprises 14 residues.

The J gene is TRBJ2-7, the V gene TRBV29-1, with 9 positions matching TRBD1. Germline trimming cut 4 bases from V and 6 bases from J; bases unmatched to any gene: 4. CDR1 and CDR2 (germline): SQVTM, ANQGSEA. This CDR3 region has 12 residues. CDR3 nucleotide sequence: TGCAGCGTTGTGGGACAGGGAATCGAGCAGTACTTC. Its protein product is CSVVGQGIEQYF.

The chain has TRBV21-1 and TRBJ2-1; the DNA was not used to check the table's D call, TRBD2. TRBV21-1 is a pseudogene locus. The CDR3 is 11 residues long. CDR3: CASTPYYEQFF. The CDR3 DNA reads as TGTGCCAGCACCCCGTACTACGAGCAGTTCTTC.

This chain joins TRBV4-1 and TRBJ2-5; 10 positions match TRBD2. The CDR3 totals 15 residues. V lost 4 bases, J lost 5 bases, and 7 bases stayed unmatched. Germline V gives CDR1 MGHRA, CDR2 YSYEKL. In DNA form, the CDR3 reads TGCGCCAGCAGCCTAGCGGGGGGATTTCGGGAGACCCAGTACTTC. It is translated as CASSLAGGFRETQYF.

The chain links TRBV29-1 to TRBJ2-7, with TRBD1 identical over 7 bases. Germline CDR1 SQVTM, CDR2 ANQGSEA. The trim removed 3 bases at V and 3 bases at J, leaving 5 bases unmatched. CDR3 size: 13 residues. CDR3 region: CSVEQGVGYEQYF. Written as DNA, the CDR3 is TGCAGCGTTGAGCAGGGGGTCGGCTACGAGCAGTACTTC.

The chain's CDR3 is CASSGGVGGTEAFF. DNA of the CDR3: TGCGCCAGCAGTGGAGGGGTTGGGGGCACTGAAGCTTTCTTT. The chain has TRBV10-1 and TRBJ1-1; a possible D gene is TRBD1 (5 bases). Germline V CDR1 and CDR2: WNHNN, SYGVQD (reference sequence). This CDR3 has 14 amino acids. Trimming took off 4 bases at V and 4 bases at J, with 13 bases between the two ends.

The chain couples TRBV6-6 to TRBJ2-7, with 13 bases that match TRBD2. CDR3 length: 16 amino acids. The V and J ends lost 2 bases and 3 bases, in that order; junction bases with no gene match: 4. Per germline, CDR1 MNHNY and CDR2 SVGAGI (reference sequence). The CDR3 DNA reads TGTGCCAGCAGTTACCCACTAGCGGGAGGGTTCTACGAGCAGTACTTC. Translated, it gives CASSYPLAGGFYEQYF.

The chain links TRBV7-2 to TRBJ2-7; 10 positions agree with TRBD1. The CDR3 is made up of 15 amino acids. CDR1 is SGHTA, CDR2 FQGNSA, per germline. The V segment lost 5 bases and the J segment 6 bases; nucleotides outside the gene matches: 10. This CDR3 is CASSAFGTGVGEQYF. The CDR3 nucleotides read TGTGCCAGCAGCGCCTTCGGGACAGGGGTAGGCGAGCAGTACTTC.